The 8 T cell receptor beta chains below all came from one sample that was sequenced in a study of blood T cell repertoires in COVID-19. This table comes from immunoSEQ multiplex PCR, and its TCRdb copy is limited to in-frame clones, with some not included. This table has over 250,000 clones, 88% appearing once. Sequenced: PBMCs or T cells enriched from blood (not recorded which). All receptors come from a woman in her forties or fifties who had recovered from COVID-19.

The V and J genes are TRBV30 and TRBJ1-5; D is undetermined. Trimming cost V 2 bases and J 3 bases, with 5 bases left between them. Germline values: CDR1 GTSNPN, CDR2 SVGIG (reference sequence). The CDR3 runs to 12 residues. The CDR3 coding sequence is TGTGCCTGGAGTCCTACCAATCAGCCCCAGCATTTT. It yields the protein CAWSPTNQPQHF.

This clone was counted a single time. The V and J genes are TRBV6-5 and TRBJ2-2; possibly TRBD1 for D (6 bases). V lost 6 bases and J lost 5, with 10 bases in between. This CDR3 comprises 13 residues. CDR1 is MNHEY, CDR2 SVGAGI, per germline. The CDR3 sequence: CASRSRGTGELFF. CDR3 DNA: TGTGCCAGCAGATCCAGGGGAACCGGGGAGCTGTTTTTT.

This chain joins TRBV27 and TRBJ2-3, with 7 bases fitting TRBD1. CDR3 length: 14 amino acids. The ends lost 6 bases at V and 0 bases at J; junction bases unmatched: 3. In germline, CDR1 is MNHEY, CDR2 SMNVEV (reference sequence). This chain's CDR3 is CASRRTGSTDTQYF. DNA for the CDR3: TGTGCCAGCAGAAGGACAGGAAGCACAGATACGCAGTATTTT.

A single count supports this clone. The J gene is TRBJ1-1, the V gene TRBV5-1; 11 bases match TRBD1. The CDR3 contains 15 residues. CDR1 is SGHRS and CDR2 is YFSETQ in the germline V gene. V was pared by 4 bases and J by 7 bases, with 9 bases of the junction left unmatched. CDR3: CASSTRGQGDGEAFF. CDR3 bases: TGCGCCAGCAGCACGAGGGGACAGGGGGACGGTGAAGCTTTCTTT.

This chain uses TRBV28 with TRBJ1-5; tentatively, D is TRBD1 (6 bases). V lost 5 bases, J lost 7 bases, and 15 bases lay in between. CDR1 MDHEN and CDR2 SYDVKM come from the germline V gene. The CDR3 contains 14 residues. CDR3 sequence: CASSTSGENQPQHF. In nucleotides, the CDR3 is TGTGCCAGCAGTACCTCAGGGGAAAACCAGCCCCAGCATTTT.

CDR3 residues: CASSGRRLAGNNEQFF. The CDR3 DNA reads TGCGCCAGCAGCGGCCGACGACTAGCGGGGAACAATGAGCAGTTCTTC. The gene calls are TRBV10-2 and TRBJ2-1; 11 bases match TRBD2. V lost 6 bases to trimming and J lost 5 bases; unmatched junction nucleotides: 9. The CDR3 runs to 16 residues. Germline CDR1 is WSHSY and CDR2 is SAAADI.

The chain links TRBV3-1 (or the pseudogene TRBV3-2) to TRBJ1-6; TRBD1 matches at 8 bases. V was pared by 6 bases and J by 7 bases, with 11 bases of the junction left unmatched. The CDR3 loop spans 16 amino acids. The germline CDR1 and CDR2 sequences are LGHDT and YNNKEL (reference sequence). The CDR3 DNA follows: TGTGCCAGCAGTATTATACACACAGGGGGGAATTCACCCCTCCACTTT. It codes for CASSIIHTGGNSPLHF.

The chain links TRBV7-3 to TRBJ2-5; 7 nucleotides align to TRBD1. Germline V gene data show CDR1 as SGHTA and CDR2 as FQGTGA. V shed 5 bases and J 1 base; nucleotides not matched to a gene: 7. There are 15 residues in the CDR3. In DNA form, the CDR3 reads TGTGCCAGCAGCCCAGGGGGACATCCCCAAGAGACCCAGTACTTC. It specifies CASSPGGHPQETQYF.